A single sample is the source of the 10 T cell receptor beta chains below, sequenced in a study of beta chain features in type 1 diabetes. All of the isolated RNA was reverse transcribed, so expressed TCRB transcripts were sequenced. Here immunoSEQ multiplex PCR was the method, and the copy in TCRdb shows in-frame clones only, minus some. The data show 250,000 to 300,000 clones, about 8.5% seen once. Sequencing used central memory CD4+ T cells from blood. The receptors derive from a woman younger than 30 in good health.

Only a few counts were recorded for this clone. This sequence joins TRBV6-6 and TRBJ1-1; TRBD1 aligns across 7 bases. Germline CDR1 reads MNHNY; CDR2 reads SVGAGI (reference sequence). The V and J ends lost 5 bases and 0 bases, in that order; junction bases with no gene match: 9. The CDR3 length is 16 residues. CDR3 DNA: TGTGCCAGCAGTAAGAACAGGGGAGGAGTGAACACTGAAGCTTTCTTT. Residues: CASSKNRGGVNTEAFF.

The sample holds a few counts of this clone. The chain combines TRBV15 with TRBJ1-3; maybe TRBD1 (5 bases). In germline, CDR1 is LNHNV, CDR2 YYDKDF (reference sequence). The V end lost 0 bases, the J end lost 0 bases, and 6 bases lay between the germline ends. CDR3 length equals 15 residues. The CDR3 bases are TGTGCCACCAGCAGAGACAGGGCCTCTGGAAACACCATATATTTT. Amino acids: CATSRDRASGNTIYF.

This clone has a count of ten or more. The genes are TRBV27 and TRBJ1-2; D is perhaps TRBD1 (6 bases). Trimming removed 4 bases from V and 2 bases from J, with 8 bases in between. The CDR3 is made up of 13 amino acids. In germline, CDR1 is MNHEY, CDR2 SMNVEV (reference sequence). The CDR3 DNA reads as TGTGCCAGCAGTTGGCAGGGGAACTATGGCTACACCTTC. Its translation is CASSWQGNYGYTF.

The chain carries TRBV18 and TRBJ1-5; 9 nucleotides line up with TRBD1. Per germline, CDR1 KGHSH and CDR2 LQKENI. V lost 5 bases, J lost 6 bases, and 8 bases stayed unmatched. The length of the CDR3 is 15 residues. The CDR3 nucleotides are TGTGCCAGCTCATCGCGACAGGGGGTGGGTCAGCCCCAGCATTTT. It is translated as CASSSRQGVGQPQHF.

The table lists this clone with a few counts. This rearrangement joins TRBV2 to TRBJ1-4; D unresolved. Per germline, CDR1 SNHLY and CDR2 FYNNEI. V lost 5 bases and J lost 8, with 9 bases in between. CDR3 size: 12 residues. The CDR3 sequence: CASSPRPEKLFF. Written as DNA, the CDR3 is TGTGCCAGCAGTCCCCGCCCGGAAAAACTGTTTTTT.

V gene TRBV5-1 combines with J gene TRBJ2-1, with 9 positions matching TRBD2. The germline CDR1 and CDR2 sequences are SGHRS and YFSETQ. After removal of 4 bases from V and 5 bases from J, the junction contained 10 bases not matched to a gene. The CDR3 is 16 residues long. CDR3 loop: CASSPQAGGPNNEQFF. The CDR3 DNA follows: TGCGCCAGCAGCCCCCAGGCGGGAGGGCCAAACAATGAGCAGTTCTTC.

This clone was seen a handful of times. The chain has TRBV4-3 and TRBJ1-5; no clear D gene. Germline values: CDR1 LGHNA, CDR2 YSLEER. This CDR3 spans 13 amino acids. With 0 bases removed from V and 6 bases from J, the gap between germline ends came to 6 bases. The CDR3 reads CASSQDLAQPQHF. The CDR3 nucleotides are TGCGCCAGCAGCCAAGATCTAGCTCAGCCCCAGCATTTT.

The chain employs TRBV30 and TRBJ1-2, with D tentatively TRBD1 (5 bases). V shed 4 bases and J shed 2 bases, with 17 bases lying between them. Germline CDR1 is GTSNPN and CDR2 is SVGIG (reference sequence). CDR3 length: 15 amino acids. For the CDR3, the DNA is TGTGCCTGGAACGACGGCAGGGCAGGGAACTATGGCTACACCTTC. Its protein product is CAWNDGRAGNYGYTF.

This clone was seen a handful of times. The V gene is TRBV14, the J gene TRBJ1-2, with TRBD1 matching over 12 bases. Germline V gives CDR1 SGHDN, CDR2 FVKESK. This CDR3 is built from 15 residues. Trimming at V came to 1 base and at J to 8 bases, leaving 5 bases not matched to a gene. The CDR3 reads CASSQAGTGGLGYTF. CDR3 nucleotide sequence: TGTGCCAGCAGCCAAGCCGGGACAGGGGGCCTAGGCTACACCTTC.

This rearrangement joins TRBV30 to TRBJ1-2; 8 nucleotides agree with TRBD1. V dropped 3 bases and J dropped 8; count of bases not matched to a gene: 8. CDR3 length: 13 amino acids. Germline V lookup: CDR1 GTSNPN, CDR2 SVGIG (reference sequence). DNA for the CDR3: TGTGCCTGGAGCCGGCAGGGGGCGCGAGGCTACACCTTC. This sequence encodes CAWSRQGARGYTF.